Described below is a single T cell receptor beta chain sequence and its context. Its antigen remains unidentified. This sample is part of a study of STAT5B mutations in CD4+ large granular lymphocyte leukemia. Study in general: Healthy donors showed HLA-associated enrichment of the CDR3 'QG' motif. Regarding the study as a whole: 8/27 top patient clones versus 2/35 control clones were TRBV06-family.

With V trimmed by 4 bases and J by 5 bases, 14 bases remained unmatched. This CDR3 has 16 amino acids. Germline CDR1 and CDR2: SGHRS and YFSETQ. This was a survey-level run. Profiling relied on immunoSEQ multiplex PCR, and the TCRdb table lists in-frame clones only, not all of them. The profile shows 23,000 or so clones, approximately 71% of them singletons. Material: CD4+ T cells from blood buffy coats. This TCR came from a human donor in good health. This chain links TRBV5-1 with TRBJ2-7; the match to TRBD1 covers 8 bases. The chain's CDR3 is CASSMDLRGRSHEQYF. DNA for the CDR3: TGCGCCAGCAGCATGGACCTCAGGGGGCGCAGCCACGAGCAGTACTTC.